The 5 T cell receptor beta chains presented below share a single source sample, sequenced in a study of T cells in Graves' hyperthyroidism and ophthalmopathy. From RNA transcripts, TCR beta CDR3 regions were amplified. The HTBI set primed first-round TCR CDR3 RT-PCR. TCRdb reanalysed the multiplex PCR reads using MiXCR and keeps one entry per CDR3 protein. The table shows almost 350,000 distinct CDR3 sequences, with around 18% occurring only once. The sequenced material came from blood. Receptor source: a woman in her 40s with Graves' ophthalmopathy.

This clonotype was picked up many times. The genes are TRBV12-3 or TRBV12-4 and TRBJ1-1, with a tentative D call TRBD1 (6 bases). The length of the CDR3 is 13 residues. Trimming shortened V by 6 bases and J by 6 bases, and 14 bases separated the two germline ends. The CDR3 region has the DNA TGTGCCAGCAGACGTACAGGGAGTCCTGAAGCTTTCTTT. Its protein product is CASRRTGSPEAFF.

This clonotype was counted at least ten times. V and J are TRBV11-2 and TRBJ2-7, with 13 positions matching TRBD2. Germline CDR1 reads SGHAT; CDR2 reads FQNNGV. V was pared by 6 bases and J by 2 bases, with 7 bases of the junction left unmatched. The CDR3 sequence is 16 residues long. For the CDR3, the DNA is TGTGCCAGCAGACCGGGACTAGCGGGACAAACCTACGAGCAGTACTTC. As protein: CASRPGLAGQTYEQYF.

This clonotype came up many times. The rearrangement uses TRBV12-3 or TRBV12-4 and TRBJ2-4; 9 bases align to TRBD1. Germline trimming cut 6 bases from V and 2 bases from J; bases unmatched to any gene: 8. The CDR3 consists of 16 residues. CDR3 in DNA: TGTGCCAGCAGAGCCGGACAGGGGATACCCAAAAACATTCAGTACTTC. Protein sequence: CASRAGQGIPKNIQYF.

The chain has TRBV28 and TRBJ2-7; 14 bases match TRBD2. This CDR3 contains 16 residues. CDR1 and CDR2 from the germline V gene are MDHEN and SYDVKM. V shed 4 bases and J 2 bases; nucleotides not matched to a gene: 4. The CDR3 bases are TGTGCCAGCAGTTCTTGGACTAGCGGGAGGACCTACGAGCAGTACTTC. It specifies CASSSWTSGRTYEQYF.

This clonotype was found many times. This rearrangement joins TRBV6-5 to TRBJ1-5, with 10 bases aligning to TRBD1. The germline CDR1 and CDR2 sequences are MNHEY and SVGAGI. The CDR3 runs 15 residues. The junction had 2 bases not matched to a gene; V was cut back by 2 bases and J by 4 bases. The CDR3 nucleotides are TGTGCCAGCAGTTACGGGGGACAGGGGAATCAGCCCCAGCATTTT. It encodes CASSYGGQGNQPQHF.